The present T cell receptor (beta chain) was sequenced within a study of blood T cell repertoires in COVID-19. Unmatched junction bases numbered 9, after V lost 0 bases and J lost 7 bases. The CDR3 contains 16 residues. The V gene's germline CDR1 is LGHDT and CDR2 YNNKEL (reference sequence). Assay: immunoSEQ multiplex PCR; the TCRdb copy retains only in-frame clones and omits some. Of some 130,000 clones listed, roughly 69% are singletons. Sequenced material: peripheral blood. The TCR comes from an older woman with acute or convalescent COVID-19. The V and J genes are TRBV3-1 (or the pseudogene TRBV3-2) and TRBJ2-1; TRBD2 matches 7 bases. Written as DNA, the CDR3 is TGTGCCAGCAGCCAAGAAGGGCGGGAGTTGGTGAATGAGCAGTTCTTC. Translated, it gives CASSQEGRELVNEQFF.